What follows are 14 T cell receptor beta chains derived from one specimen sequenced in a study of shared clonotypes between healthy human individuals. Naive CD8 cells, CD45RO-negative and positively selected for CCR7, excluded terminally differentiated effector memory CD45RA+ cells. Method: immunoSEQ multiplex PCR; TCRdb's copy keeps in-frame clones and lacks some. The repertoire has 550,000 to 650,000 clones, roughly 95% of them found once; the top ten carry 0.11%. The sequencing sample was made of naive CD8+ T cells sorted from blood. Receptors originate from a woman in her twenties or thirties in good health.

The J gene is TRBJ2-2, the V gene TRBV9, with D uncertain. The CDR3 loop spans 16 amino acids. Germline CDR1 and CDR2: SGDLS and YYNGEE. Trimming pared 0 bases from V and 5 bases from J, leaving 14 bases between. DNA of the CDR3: TGTGCCAGCAGCGTAGATCCCTACCGACGGACCGGGGAGCTGTTTTTT. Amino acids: CASSVDPYRRTGELFF.

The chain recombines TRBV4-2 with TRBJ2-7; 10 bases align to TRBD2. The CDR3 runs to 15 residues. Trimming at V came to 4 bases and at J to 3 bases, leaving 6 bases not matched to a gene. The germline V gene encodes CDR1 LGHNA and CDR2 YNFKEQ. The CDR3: CASSPRLAGVYEQYF. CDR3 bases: TGTGCCAGCAGCCCCCGGCTAGCGGGAGTCTACGAGCAGTACTTC.

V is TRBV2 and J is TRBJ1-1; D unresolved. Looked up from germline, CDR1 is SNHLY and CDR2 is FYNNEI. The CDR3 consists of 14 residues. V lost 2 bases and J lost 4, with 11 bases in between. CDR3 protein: CASSEPQAVTEAFF. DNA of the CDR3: TGTGCCAGCAGTGAACCCCAGGCGGTCACTGAAGCTTTCTTT.

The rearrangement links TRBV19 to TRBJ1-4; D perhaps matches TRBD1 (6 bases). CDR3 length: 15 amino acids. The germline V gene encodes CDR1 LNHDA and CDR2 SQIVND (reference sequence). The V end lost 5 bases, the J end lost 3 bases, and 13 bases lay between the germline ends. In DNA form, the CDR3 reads TGTGCCAGTAGTCGGGGAGGGGGTGCTAATGAAAAACTGTTTTTT. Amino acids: CASSRGGGANEKLFF. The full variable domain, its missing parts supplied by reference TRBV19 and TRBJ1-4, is DGGITQSPKYLFRKEGQNVTLSCEQNLNHDAMYWYRQDPGQGLRLIYYSQIVNDFQKGDIAEGYSVSREKKESFPLTVTSAQKNPTAFYLCASSRGGGANEKLFFGSGTQLSVL.

The CDR3 nucleotides read TGTGCCTGGAGTGTGGCGGACGCCTACGAGCAGTACTTC. The encoded protein is CAWSVADAYEQYF. This chain connects TRBV30 to TRBJ2-7; D uncertain. The germline V gene encodes CDR1 GTSNPN and CDR2 SVGIG (reference sequence). This CDR3 is 13 amino acids long. V was shortened by 0 bases and J by 2 bases, with 8 bases between the two germline ends.

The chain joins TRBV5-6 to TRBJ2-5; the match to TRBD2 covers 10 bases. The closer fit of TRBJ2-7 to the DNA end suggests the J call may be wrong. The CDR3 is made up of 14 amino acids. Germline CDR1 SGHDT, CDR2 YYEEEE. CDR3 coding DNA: TGTGCCAGCAGCCCCCTAGCGGGAGAGCACGAGCAGTACTTC. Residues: CASSPLAGEHEQYF.

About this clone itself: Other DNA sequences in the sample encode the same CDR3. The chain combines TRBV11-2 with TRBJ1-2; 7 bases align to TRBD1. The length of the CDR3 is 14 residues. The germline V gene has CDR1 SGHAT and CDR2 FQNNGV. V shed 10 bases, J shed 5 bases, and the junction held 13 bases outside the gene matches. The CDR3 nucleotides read TGTGCCACGACTAACAGGGGCCTGGGGTATGGCTACACCTTC. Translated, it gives CATTNRGLGYGYTF.

The DNA of the CDR3 is TGTGCCAGCAGTACCTGGTTCCTCTACGAGCAGTACTTC. Protein sequence: CASSTWFLYEQYF. The genes are TRBV28 and TRBJ2-7; D gene ambiguous. V shed 5 bases and J shed 3 bases, with 11 bases lying between them. This CDR3 comprises 13 residues. CDR1 and CDR2 (germline): MDHEN, SYDVKM. Filled out from reference TRBV28 and TRBJ2-7, the complete variable domain reads DVKVTQSSRYLVKRTGEKVFLECVQDMDHENMFWYRQDPGLGLRLIYFSYDVKMKEKGDIPEGYSVSREKKERFSLILESASTNQTSMYLCASSTWFLYEQYFGPGTRLTVT.

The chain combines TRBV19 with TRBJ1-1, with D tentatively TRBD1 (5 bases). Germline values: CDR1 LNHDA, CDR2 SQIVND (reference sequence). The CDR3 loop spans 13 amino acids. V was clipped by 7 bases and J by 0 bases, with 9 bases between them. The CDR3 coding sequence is TGTGCCAGTACCGAGGGGATGAACACTGAAGCTTTCTTT. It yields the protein CASTEGMNTEAFF.

The CDR3 spells CASSPDDRVNEKLFF. CDR3 in DNA: TGTGCCAGCAGCCCCGACGACAGGGTTAATGAAAAACTGTTTTTT. V is TRBV7-9 and J is TRBJ1-4; TRBD1 agrees at 7 bases. CDR3 length: 15 amino acids. V lost 5 bases to trimming and J lost 4 bases; unmatched junction nucleotides: 7. From germline, CDR1 is SEHNR and CDR2 FQNEAQ (reference sequence).

The CDR3 loop is CSVESQGVNYGYTF. CDR3 nucleotides: TGCAGCGTGGAATCACAGGGGGTTAACTATGGCTACACCTTC. V usage is TRBV29-1 and J usage is TRBJ1-2, with TRBD1 identical over 8 bases. The CDR3 is 14 residues long. Germline trimming cut 6 bases from V and 1 base from J; bases unmatched to any gene: 7. Germline V gene sequence: CDR1 SQVTM, CDR2 ANQGSEA.

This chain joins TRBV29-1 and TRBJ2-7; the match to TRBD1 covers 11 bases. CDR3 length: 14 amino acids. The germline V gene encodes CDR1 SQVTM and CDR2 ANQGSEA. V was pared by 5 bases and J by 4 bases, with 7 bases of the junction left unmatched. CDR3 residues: CSVSGTGGMYEQYF. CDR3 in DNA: TGCAGCGTTTCCGGGACAGGGGGTATGTACGAGCAGTACTTC.

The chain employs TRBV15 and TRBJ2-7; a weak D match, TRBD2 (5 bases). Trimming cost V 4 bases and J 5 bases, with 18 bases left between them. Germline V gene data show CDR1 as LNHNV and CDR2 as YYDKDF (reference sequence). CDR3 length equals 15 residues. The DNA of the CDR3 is TGTGCCACCAGCATCCTCCTCGGGGATCTCCACGAGCAGTACTTC. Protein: CATSILLGDLHEQYF.

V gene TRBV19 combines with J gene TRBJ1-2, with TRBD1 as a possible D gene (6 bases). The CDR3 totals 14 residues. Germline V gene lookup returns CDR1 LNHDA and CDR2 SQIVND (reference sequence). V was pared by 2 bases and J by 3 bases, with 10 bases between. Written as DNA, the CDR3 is TGTGCCAGTAGTATAACGGACAGCGACTATGGCTACACCTTC. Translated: CASSITDSDYGYTF. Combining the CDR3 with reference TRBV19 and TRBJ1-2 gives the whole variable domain DGGITQSPKYLFRKEGQNVTLSCEQNLNHDAMYWYRQDPGQGLRLIYYSQIVNDFQKGDIAEGYSVSREKKESFPLTVTSAQKNPTAFYLCASSITDSDYGYTFGSGTRLTVV.